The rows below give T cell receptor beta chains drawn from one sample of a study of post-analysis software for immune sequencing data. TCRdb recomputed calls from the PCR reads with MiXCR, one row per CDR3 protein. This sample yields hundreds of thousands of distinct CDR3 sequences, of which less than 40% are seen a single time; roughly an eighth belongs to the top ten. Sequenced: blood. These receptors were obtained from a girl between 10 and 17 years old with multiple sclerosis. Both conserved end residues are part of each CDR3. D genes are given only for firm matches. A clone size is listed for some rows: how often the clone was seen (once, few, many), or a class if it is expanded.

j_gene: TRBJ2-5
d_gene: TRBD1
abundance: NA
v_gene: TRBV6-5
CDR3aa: CASSYSYRGETQYF
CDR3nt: TGTGCCAGCAGTTACTCGTACAGGGGGGAGACCCAGTACTTC

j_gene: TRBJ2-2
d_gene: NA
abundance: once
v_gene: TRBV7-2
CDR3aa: CASSGGPRGNTGELFF
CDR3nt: TGTGCCAGCAGCGGGGGGCCTCGAGGGAACACCGGGGAGCTGTTTTTT

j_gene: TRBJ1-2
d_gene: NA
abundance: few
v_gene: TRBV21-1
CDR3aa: CASSKARTVNYGYTF
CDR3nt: TGTGCCAGCAGCAAAGCCCGGACAGTTAACTATGGCTACACCTTC

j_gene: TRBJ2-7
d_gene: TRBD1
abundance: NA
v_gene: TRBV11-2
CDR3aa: CASSLTTGGWEQYF
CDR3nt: TGTGCCAGCAGCTTAACGACAGGGGGCTGGGAGCAGTACTTC

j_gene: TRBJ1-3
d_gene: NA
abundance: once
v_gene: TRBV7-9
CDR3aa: CASSLGSSGNTIYF
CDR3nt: TGTGCCAGCAGCTTAGGGAGCTCTGGAAACACCATATATTTT

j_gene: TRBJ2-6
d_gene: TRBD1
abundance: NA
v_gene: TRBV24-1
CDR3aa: CATSDSPLGQDRSGANVLTF
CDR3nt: TGTGCCACCAGTGACAGCCCATTAGGACAGGACCGCTCTGGGGCCAACGTCCTGACTTTC

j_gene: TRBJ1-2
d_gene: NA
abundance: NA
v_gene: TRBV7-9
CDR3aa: CASSPGGWGDGYTF
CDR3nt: TGTGCCAGCAGCCCTGGCGGCTGGGGGGATGGCTACACCTTC

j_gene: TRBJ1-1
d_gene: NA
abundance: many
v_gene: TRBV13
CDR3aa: CASSADRNTEAFF
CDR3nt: TGTGCCAGCAGCGCGGACAGGAACACTGAAGCTTTCTTT

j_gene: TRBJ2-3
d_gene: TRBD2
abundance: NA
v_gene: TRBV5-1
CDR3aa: CASSPSGTGTDTQYF
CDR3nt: TGCGCCAGCAGCCCCAGCGGGACCGGCACAGATACGCAGTATTTT

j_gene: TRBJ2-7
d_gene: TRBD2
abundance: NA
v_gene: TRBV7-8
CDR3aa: CASSFLAGSYEQYF
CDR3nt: TGTGCCAGCAGCTTTTTAGCGGGGTCCTACGAGCAGTACTTC

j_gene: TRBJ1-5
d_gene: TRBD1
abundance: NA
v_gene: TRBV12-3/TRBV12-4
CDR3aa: CVSSSTGGSPGPQHF
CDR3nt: TGTGTCAGCAGCTCGACAGGGGGGAGCCCAGGGCCCCAGCATTTT

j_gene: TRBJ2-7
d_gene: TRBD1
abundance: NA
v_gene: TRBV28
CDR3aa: CASRSRDRGRKYEQYF
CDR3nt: TGTGCCAGCAGATCCCGGGACAGGGGGCGGAAATACGAGCAGTACTTC

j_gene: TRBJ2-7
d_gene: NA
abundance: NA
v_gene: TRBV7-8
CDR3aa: CASSSNNDRSLEQYF
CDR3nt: TGTGCCAGCAGCTCCAACAATGACAGGTCCTTGGAGCAGTACTTC

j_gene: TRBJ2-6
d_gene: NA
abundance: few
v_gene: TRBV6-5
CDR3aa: CASSYDRTPSGANVLTF
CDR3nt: TGTGCCAGCAGTTACGACAGGACCCCGTCTGGGGCCAACGTCCTGACTTTC

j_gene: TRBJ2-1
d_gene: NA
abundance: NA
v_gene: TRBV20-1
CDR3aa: CSARVPGRGLEDEQFF
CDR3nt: TGCAGTGCTAGAGTCCCGGGGAGGGGGCTAGAAGATGAGCAGTTCTTC

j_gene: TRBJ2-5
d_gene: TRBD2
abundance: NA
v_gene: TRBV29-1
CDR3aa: CSVEETSGGARETQYF
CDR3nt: TGCAGCGTTGAAGAGACTAGCGGGGGGGCACGGGAGACCCAGTACTTC

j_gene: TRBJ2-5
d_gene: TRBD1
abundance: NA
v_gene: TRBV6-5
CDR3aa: CASSYGGQGREQYF
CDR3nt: TGTGCCAGCAGTTACGGGGGACAGGGGAGGGAGCAGTACTTC

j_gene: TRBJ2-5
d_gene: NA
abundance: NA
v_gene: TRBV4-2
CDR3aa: CASSQDGGVETQYF
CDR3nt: TGTGCCAGCAGCCAAGACGGAGGGGTTGAGACCCAGTACTTC

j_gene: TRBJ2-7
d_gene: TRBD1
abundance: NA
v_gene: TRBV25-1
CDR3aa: CASSDPGQGAGEQYF
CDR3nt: TGTGCCAGCAGTGACCCGGGACAGGGTGCGGGCGAGCAGTACTTC

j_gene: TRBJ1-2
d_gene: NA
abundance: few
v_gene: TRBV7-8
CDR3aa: CASSLKYRDGYTF
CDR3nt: TGTGCCAGCAGCCTTAAGTACAGGGATGGCTACACCTTC

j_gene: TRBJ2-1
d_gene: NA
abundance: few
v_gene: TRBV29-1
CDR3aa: CSVGQFPVSNEQFF
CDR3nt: TGCAGCGTTGGACAGTTCCCCGTTTCCAATGAGCAGTTCTTC

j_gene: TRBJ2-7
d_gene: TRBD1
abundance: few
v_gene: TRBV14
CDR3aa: CASSLHPRQGFPYEQYF
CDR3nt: TGTGCCAGCAGCCTCCACCCCCGACAGGGTTTCCCCTACGAGCAGTACTTC

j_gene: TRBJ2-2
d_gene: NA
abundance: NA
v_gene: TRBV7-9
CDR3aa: CASSPTVVTGELFF
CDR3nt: TGTGCCAGCAGCCCAACGGTCGTGACCGGGGAGCTGTTTTTT

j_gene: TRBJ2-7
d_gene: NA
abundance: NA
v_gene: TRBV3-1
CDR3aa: CASSQGPGGTATYEQYF
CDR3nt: TGTGCCAGCAGCCAAGGGCCCGGCGGGACAGCGACCTACGAGCAGTACTTC

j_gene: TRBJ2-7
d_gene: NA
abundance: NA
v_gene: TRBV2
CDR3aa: CASSDKFGQYF
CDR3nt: TGTGCCAGCAGTGACAAGTTCGGGCAGTACTTC

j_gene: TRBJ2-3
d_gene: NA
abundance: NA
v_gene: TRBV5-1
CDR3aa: CASSTGLDTDTQYF
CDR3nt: TGCGCCAGCAGCACAGGACTGGACACAGATACGCAGTATTTT

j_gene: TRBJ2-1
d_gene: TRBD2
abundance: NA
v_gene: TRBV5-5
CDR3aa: CASSQDAGGSFNEQFF
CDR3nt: TGTGCCAGCAGCCAGGATGCGGGGGGCAGTTTCAATGAGCAGTTCTTC

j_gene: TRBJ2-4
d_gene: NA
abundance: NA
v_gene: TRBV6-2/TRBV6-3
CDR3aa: CASRTGSIQYF
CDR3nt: TGTGCCAGCAGGACAGGAAGCATTCAGTACTTC

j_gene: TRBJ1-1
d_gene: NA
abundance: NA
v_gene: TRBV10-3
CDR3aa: CAISDFARGDTEAFF
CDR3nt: TGTGCCATCAGTGACTTTGCCCGGGGGGACACTGAAGCTTTCTTT

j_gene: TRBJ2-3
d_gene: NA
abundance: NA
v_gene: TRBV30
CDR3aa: CAWDPGTRSDTQYF
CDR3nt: TGTGCCTGGGACCCCGGCACAAGGAGTGATACGCAGTATTTT

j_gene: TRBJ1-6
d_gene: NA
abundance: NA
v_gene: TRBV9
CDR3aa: CANSVTVNSPLHF
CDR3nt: TGTGCCAACAGCGTAACCGTAAATTCACCCCTCCACTTT

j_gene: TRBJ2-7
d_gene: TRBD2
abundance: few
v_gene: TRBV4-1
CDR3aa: CASSQARAGLTYEQYF
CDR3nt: TGCGCCAGCAGCCAAGCGCGAGCGGGGTTAACCTACGAGCAGTACTTC

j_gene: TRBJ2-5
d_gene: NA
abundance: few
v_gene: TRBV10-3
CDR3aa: CAISVRLPKTQYF
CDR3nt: TGTGCCATCAGTGTGAGACTACCGAAGACCCAGTACTTC

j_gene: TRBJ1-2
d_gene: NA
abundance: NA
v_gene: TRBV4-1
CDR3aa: CASSQQAHIDYGYTF
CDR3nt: TGCGCCAGCAGCCAGCAGGCCCACATCGACTATGGCTACACCTTC

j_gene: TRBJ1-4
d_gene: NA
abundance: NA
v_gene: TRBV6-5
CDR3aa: CASSWSRQGDEKLFF
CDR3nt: TGTGCCAGCAGTTGGAGTCGCCAAGGCGATGAAAAACTGTTTTTT

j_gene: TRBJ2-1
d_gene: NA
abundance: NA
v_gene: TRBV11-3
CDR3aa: CASSKAGQEQFF
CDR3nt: TGTGCCAGCAGCAAGGCAGGACAGGAGCAGTTCTTC

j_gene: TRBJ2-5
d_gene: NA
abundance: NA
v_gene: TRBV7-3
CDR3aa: CASSLTGPGETQYF
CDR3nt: TGTGCCAGCAGCCTGACAGGCCCGGGGGAGACCCAGTACTTC

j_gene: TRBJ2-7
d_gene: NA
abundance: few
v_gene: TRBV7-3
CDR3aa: CASSFQGGSYEQYF
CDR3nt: TGTGCCAGCAGCTTTCAAGGGGGCTCCTACGAGCAGTACTTC

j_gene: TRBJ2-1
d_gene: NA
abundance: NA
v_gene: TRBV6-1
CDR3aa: CASSEDLTDNEQFF
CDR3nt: TGTGCCAGCAGTGAAGATTTGACAGACAATGAGCAGTTCTTC

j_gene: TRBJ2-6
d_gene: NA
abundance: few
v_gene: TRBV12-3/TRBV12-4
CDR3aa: CASSTGPSGANVLTF
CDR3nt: TGTGCCAGCAGCACAGGGCCGTCTGGGGCCAACGTCCTGACTTTC

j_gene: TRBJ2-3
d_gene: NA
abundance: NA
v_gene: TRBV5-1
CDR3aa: CASSRPSQYF
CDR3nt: TGCGCCAGCAGCCGGCCGTCGCAGTATTTT

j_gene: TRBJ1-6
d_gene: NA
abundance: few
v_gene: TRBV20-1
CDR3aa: CSARDPSQGNNSPLHF
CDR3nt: TGCAGTGCTAGAGATCCTTCTCAGGGTAATAATTCACCCCTCCACTTT